These T cell receptor beta chains were read from a single sample in a study of cytomegalovirus exposure and HLA in healthy donors. Clones were read by immunoSEQ multiplex PCR, and TCRdb kept only the in-frame ones, dropping some. The sample comprises roughly 120,000 clones, 75% to 90% of which are singletons, and more than 2.5% rests with the top ten. The sample consisted of PBMCs. The source is a male donor in good health and CMV-seronegative. Both conserved end residues are part of each CDR3. Fields, in order: CDR3 protein, D gene, V gene. A D gene is named only where the DNA matches it firmly.

CDR3: CASSPQGANTGELFF
D: TRBD1
V: TRBV18

CDR3: CASSVGQLTTGELFF
D: -
V: TRBV9

CDR3: CASSFLSRTGIGSYEQYF
D: TRBD1
V: TRBV5-1

CDR3: CASTASVNEQFF
D: -
V: TRBV2

CDR3: CASSQGEVNQPQHF
D: -
V: TRBV4-2

CDR3: CASSLETGTAGNTIYF
D: -
V: TRBV7-2

CDR3: CAWNRDRAEETQYF
D: TRBD1
V: TRBV30

CDR3: CASSLGVNTEAFF
D: -
V: TRBV5-1

CDR3: CSSSFAGVSGNTIYF
D: -
V: TRBV7-9

CDR3: CASSAIWEGTEAFF
D: -
V: TRBV2

CDR3: CASSQIQGARNQPQHF
D: TRBD1
V: TRBV27

CDR3: CASSNLAGIYQETQYF
D: TRBD2
V: TRBV19

CDR3: CASSYDAGGGGAFF
D: TRBD1
V: TRBV6-6

CDR3: CASSPGTGPNEKLFF
D: TRBD1
V: TRBV11-2

CDR3: CASSKGDLTNEQYF
D: -
V: TRBV5-1

CDR3: CAWRTRDRPYEQYF
D: TRBD1
V: TRBV30

CDR3: CATHGSASAYTQYF
D: -
V: TRBV5-3

CDR3: CASSLGRQPHSYNEQFF
D: -
V: TRBV7-2

CDR3: CASSFGTASNEKLFF
D: TRBD1
V: TRBV28

CDR3: CSVDGQANNYGYTF
D: TRBD1
V: TRBV29-1

CDR3: CASSEANRGRYEQYF
D: TRBD1
V: TRBV10-1

CDR3: CATSRGTGEVNEQYF
D: TRBD1
V: TRBV15

CDR3: CASSDPSPLNTEAFF
D: -
V: TRBV10-1

CDR3: CASSLTPGQETQYF
D: -
V: TRBV5-1

CDR3: CAISESNWTGTTYEQYF
D: -
V: TRBV10-3

CDR3: CASSPPGLAGGQYF
D: TRBD2
V: TRBV2

CDR3: CAISEDRGNQPQHF
D: TRBD1
V: TRBV10-3

CDR3: CAWDSASHTIYF
D: -
V: TRBV30

CDR3: CASSFPGGRNQPQHF
D: TRBD1
V: TRBV19

CDR3: CASSITGGGGETQYF
D: -
V: TRBV19

CDR3: CASSEDAGGGGEQYF
D: TRBD2
V: TRBV6-1

CDR3: CASSLSGGFTTEAFF
D: -
V: TRBV27

CDR3: CASSQDLGAGANVLTF
D: -
V: TRBV4-3

CDR3: CASKASGGSYEQYF
D: TRBD2
V: TRBV27

CDR3: CASSEGGNTEAFF
D: -
V: TRBV18

CDR3: CASSRLSQGASVQPQHF
D: TRBD1
V: TRBV18